This TCR beta chain was observed in a study of a mutant IDH1 vaccine in newly diagnosed glioma. Across the study: Treated patients had a mean age of about 44 years and a sex split that was roughly 60% male and 37.5% female. Radiotherapy, temozolomide, or both had been given previously, and both were given to most. General study points: Of all patients, about 93% showed vaccine-induced immune responses.

Note on this clone: Its cognate antigen is unknown.

Time point: baseline, week 1 (first vaccination visit). Treatment of the sample: pre-vaccination baseline after standard-of-care therapy. Each of the donors came in with new WHO grade 3 or 4 astrocytomas that were IDH1-mutant and ATRX-lost. V was shortened by 1 base and J by 2 bases, with 5 bases between the two germline ends. There are 13 residues in the CDR3. Germline V gene lookup returns CDR1 MNHNS and CDR2 SASEGT. Generated by immunoSEQ multiplex PCR, the TCRdb table keeps only in-frame clones and is missing some. The data show around 87,000 clones, roughly 80% seen once. The V and J genes are TRBV6-1 and TRBJ2-5, with D uncertain. The TCR sequence derives from a woman in her fifties or sixties with glioma. The material was PBMCs, obtained from a glioma patient treated with radiotherapy, temozolomide or both. CDR3 loop: CASSEGQQETQYF. CDR3 in DNA: TGTGCCAGCAGTGAAGGTCAGCAAGAGACCCAGTACTTC.